This T cell receptor (beta chain) was captured by sequencing in a study of blood T cell repertoires in COVID-19. The CDR3 is made up of 16 amino acids. The V end was cut by 3 bases, the J end by 4 bases, with 18 bases between. Germline CDR1 is SGHTA and CDR2 is FQGNSA. Repertoires were generated with immunoSEQ multiplex PCR, while TCRdb's copy carries only in-frame clones and drops some. The sample holds about 130,000 clones, around 89% seen once. The specimen sequenced was peripheral blood. This receptor was taken from a man in his fifties or sixties with active or convalescent COVID-19. This rearrangement joins TRBV7-2 to TRBJ1-1; possibly TRBD1 for D (5 bases). Written as DNA, the CDR3 is TGTGCCAGCAGCTTGTCGACTCCAATAGGGGTCACTGAAGCTTTCTTT. Amino acid sequence: CASSLSTPIGVTEAFF. Full variable domain (rest looked up from reference TRBV7-2 and TRBJ1-1): GAGVSQSPSNKVTEKGKDVELRCDPISGHTALYWYRQSLGQGLEFLIYFQGNSAPDKSGLPSDRFSAERTGGSVSTLTIQRTQQEDSAVYLCASSLSTPIGVTEAFFGQGTRLTVV.